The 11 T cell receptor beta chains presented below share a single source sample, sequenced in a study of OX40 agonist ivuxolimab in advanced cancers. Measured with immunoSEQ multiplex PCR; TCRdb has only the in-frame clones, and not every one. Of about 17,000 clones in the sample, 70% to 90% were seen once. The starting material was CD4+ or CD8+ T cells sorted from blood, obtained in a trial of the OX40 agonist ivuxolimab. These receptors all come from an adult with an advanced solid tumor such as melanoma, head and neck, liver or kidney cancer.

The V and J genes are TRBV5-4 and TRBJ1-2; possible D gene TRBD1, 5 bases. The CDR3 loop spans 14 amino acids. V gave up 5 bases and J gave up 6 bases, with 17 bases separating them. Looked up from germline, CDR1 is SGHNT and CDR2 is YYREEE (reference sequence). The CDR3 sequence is CASSEGSQLNGYTF. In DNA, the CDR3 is TGTGCCAGCAGTGAGGGGTCTCAGCTGAATGGCTACACCTTC.

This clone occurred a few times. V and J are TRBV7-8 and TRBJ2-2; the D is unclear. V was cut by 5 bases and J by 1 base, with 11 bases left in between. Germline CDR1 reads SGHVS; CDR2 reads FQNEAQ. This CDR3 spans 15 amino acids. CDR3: CASSLGIKNTGELFF. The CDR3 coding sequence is TGTGCCAGCAGCCTAGGAATCAAGAACACCGGGGAGCTGTTTTTT.

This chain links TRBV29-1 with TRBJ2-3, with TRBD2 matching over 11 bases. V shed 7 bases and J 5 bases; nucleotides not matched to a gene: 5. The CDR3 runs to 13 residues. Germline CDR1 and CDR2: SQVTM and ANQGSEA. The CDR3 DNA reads TGCAGCGGTCTAGCGGGAGGTGGAGATACGCAGTATTTT. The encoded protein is CSGLAGGGDTQYF.

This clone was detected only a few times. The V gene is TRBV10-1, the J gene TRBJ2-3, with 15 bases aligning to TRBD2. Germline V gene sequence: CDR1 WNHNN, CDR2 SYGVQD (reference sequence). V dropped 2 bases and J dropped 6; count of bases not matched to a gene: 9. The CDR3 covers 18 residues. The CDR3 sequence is CASSEGLAGGRYSDTQYF. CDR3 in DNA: TGCGCCAGCAGTGAGGGACTAGCGGGAGGGCGTTATTCGGATACGCAGTATTTT.

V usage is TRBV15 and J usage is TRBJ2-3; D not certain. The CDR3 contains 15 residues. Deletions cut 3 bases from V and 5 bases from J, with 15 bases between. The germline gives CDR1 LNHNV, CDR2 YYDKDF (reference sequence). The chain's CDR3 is CATSSGYPVGDTQYF. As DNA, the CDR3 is TGTGCCACCAGCAGTGGATACCCGGTGGGAGATACGCAGTATTTT.

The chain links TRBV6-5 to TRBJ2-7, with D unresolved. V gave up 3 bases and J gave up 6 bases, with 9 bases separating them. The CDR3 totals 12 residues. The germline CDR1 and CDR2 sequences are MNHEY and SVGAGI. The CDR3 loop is CASSYLGGEQYF. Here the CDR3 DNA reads TGTGCCAGCAGTTATCTGGGCGGCGAGCAGTACTTC.

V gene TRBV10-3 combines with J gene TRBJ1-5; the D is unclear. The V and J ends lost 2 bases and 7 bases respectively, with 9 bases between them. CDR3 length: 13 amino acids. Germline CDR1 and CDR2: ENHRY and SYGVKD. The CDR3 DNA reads TGTGCCATCAGTGAGATTTTAGGGCAGCCCCAGCATTTT. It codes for CAISEILGQPQHF.

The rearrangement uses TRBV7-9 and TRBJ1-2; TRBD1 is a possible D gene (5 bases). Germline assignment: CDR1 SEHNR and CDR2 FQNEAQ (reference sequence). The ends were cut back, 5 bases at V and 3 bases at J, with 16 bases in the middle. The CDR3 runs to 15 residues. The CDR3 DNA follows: TGTGCCAGCAGCGTCGGCAGGGCACGGGACTATGGCTACACCTTC. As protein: CASSVGRARDYGYTF.

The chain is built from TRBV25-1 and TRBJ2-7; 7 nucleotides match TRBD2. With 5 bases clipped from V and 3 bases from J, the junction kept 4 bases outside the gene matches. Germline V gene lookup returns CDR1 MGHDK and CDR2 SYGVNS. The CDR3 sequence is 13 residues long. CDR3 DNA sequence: TGTGCCAGCAGTTCCCGGGACTACTACGAGCAGTACTTC. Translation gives CASSSRDYYEQYF.

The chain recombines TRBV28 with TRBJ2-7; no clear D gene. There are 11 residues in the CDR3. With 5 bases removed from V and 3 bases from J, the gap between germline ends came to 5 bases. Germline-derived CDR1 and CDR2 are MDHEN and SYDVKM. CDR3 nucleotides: TGTGCCAGCAGTCCCCACTACGAGCAGTACTTC. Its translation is CASSPHYEQYF.

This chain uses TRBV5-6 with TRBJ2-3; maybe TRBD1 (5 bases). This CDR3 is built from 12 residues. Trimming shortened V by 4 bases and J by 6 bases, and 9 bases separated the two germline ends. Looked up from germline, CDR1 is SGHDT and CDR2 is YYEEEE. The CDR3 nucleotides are TGTGCCAGCAGCCCGGCAGGGGATACGCAGTATTTT. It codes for CASSPAGDTQYF.